This TCR beta chain was identified in a study of T-cell memory formation after mild COVID-19. TCRdb independently ran MiXCR on the 5' RACE reads; one entry per CDR3 protein. The sample lists under 550,000 distinct CDR3 sequences, roughly 18% seen once, with roughly 21% in the top ten. From germline, CDR1 is SEHNR and CDR2 FQNEAQ (reference sequence). The CDR3 has 15 residues. Between the trimmed V and J ends, which lost 5 bases and 6 bases, there was a span of 17 bases. In its sample, this clonotype was seen a few times. The chain combines TRBV7-9 with TRBJ1-5; D might be TRBD1 (5 bases). This clonotype originated in a man aged 18 to 35 who had mild COVID-19 (a few samples of this study predate the infection). Cell type and time point are not known. Source material: PBMCs or a T cell subset sorted from them (not recorded which). CDR3 sequence: CASSAPGAGSQPQHF. DNA for the CDR3: TGTGCCAGCAGCGCTCCCGGGGCCGGCAGTCAGCCCCAGCATTTT. Filled out from reference TRBV7-9 and TRBJ1-5, the complete variable domain reads DTGVSQNPRHKITKRGQNVTFRCDPISEHNRLYWYRQTLGQGPEFLTYFQNEAQLEKSRLLSDRFSAERPKGSFSTLEIQRTEQGDSAMYLCASSAPGAGSQPQHFGDGTRLSIL.